This TCR beta chain stems from a study of cytomegalovirus exposure and HLA in healthy donors. Background on the study: The study placed roughly four fifths of its 350 to 400 genotyped donors in the Caucasian-associated ancestry cluster.

Amplification used 60 Vbeta primers and 13 Jbeta primers. Produced via immunoSEQ multiplex PCR; TCRdb's table is partial and in-frame only. The table shows about 140,000 clones, with around three quarters occurring only once. Study-level findings and limits: TCR beta V segments were, for the most part, productive about 87% or about 30% of the time in an earlier analysis. Reported performance of the classifier showed diagnosis of cytomegalovirus status with high specificity and sensitivity.

To note about this clone: The antigen remains unidentified.

Regarding donors, all were healthy bone marrow donors. From germline, CDR1 is SEHNR and CDR2 FQNEAQ (reference sequence). V shed 2 bases and J 5 bases; nucleotides not matched to a gene: 5. The CDR3 is 15 residues long. Sequenced material: PBMCs. The chain recombines TRBV7-9 with TRBJ2-3; 9 bases are shared with TRBD1. The receptor's source is a man aged 35 to 55 in good health and CMV-seronegative. The CDR3 region is CASSLLGQGVDTQYF. CDR3 nucleotides: TGTGCCAGCAGCTTATTGGGACAGGGAGTAGATACGCAGTATTTT.